The source of this T cell receptor (beta chain) is a study of PD-L1 blockade in urothelial cancer. Method: immunoSEQ multiplex PCR; TCRdb's copy keeps in-frame clones and lacks some. The sample carries 27,000 or so clones, 70% to 90% recorded once. The sequences come from PBMCs, collected around atezolizumab (anti-PD-L1) treatment. This TCR came from a man aged 50-60 years with urothelial cancer.

The DNA of the CDR3 is TGTGCCAGCAGTATAGACAGTCTCGACCCAGTAGAGCAGTACTTC. Encoded protein: CASSIDSLDPVEQYF. The V gene is TRBV6-5, the J gene TRBJ2-7, with D possibly being TRBD1 (5 bases). Per the germline V gene, CDR1 is MNHEY and CDR2 is SVGAGI. This CDR3 comprises 15 residues. The V end was cut by 5 bases, the J end by 7 bases, with 21 bases between.